The clone carrying this TCR beta chain was counted only a few times. Its cognate antigen is unknown. This sample was included in a study of T-cell memory formation after mild COVID-19. Whole-study results and caveats: Researchers found some responding clones in pre-infection memory, a sign that cross-reactive memory joined. Clones that contracted clustered mainly in CM and EM if CD4+ and in EMRA if CD8+.

V was cut by 0 bases and J by 4 bases, with 7 bases left in between. Germline V gene data show CDR1 as SGHRS and CDR2 as YFSETQ. The CDR3 is 14 amino acids. 5'RACE primed from the constant segment yielded TCR alpha and TCR beta cDNA libraries bearing sample barcodes and UMIs. TCRdb re-derived calls from the 5' RACE reads in MiXCR, one entry per CDR3 protein. The sample lists a few hundred thousand distinct CDR3 sequences; 25% to 30% were seen once. Sample: PBMCs or a T cell subset sorted from them (not recorded which). The clonotype was recovered from an adult woman who had mild COVID-19 (a few samples of this study predate the infection). Cell type and time point are not known. The chain employs TRBV5-1 and TRBJ1-4; possible D gene TRBD1, 5 bases. The CDR3 reads CASSLGGVNEKLFF. CDR3 in DNA: TGCGCCAGCAGCTTGGGAGGGGTTAATGAAAAACTGTTTTTT.